The T cell receptor beta chain under discussion was sequenced for a study of CD8+ T cells in alopecia areata. RNA extraction and reverse transcription yielded cDNA as sequencing template. The table came from immunoSEQ multiplex PCR; TCRdb's copy has only in-frame clones and leaves some out. The table lists about 39,000 clones, around three fifths of them singletons. Germline lookup yields CDR1 LGHNT and CDR2 FRNRAP. V was pared by 7 bases and J by 0 bases, with 2 bases of the junction left unmatched. This CDR3 spans 14 amino acids. This clone was counted between two and nine times. Treatment in this sample: oral pan-JAK inhibitor, 5-10 mg twice daily.

The receptor comes from a human donor with alopecia areata. The source material was CD8+ T cells sorted from blood, sampled at week 4, from a patient treated with tofacitinib. The J gene is TRBJ1-5, the V gene TRBV12-5; 8 positions match TRBD1. In nucleotides, the CDR3 is TGTGCTAGTGTAGGACAGGGTAGCAATCAGCCCCAGCATTTT. The encoded protein is CASVGQGSNQPQHF.